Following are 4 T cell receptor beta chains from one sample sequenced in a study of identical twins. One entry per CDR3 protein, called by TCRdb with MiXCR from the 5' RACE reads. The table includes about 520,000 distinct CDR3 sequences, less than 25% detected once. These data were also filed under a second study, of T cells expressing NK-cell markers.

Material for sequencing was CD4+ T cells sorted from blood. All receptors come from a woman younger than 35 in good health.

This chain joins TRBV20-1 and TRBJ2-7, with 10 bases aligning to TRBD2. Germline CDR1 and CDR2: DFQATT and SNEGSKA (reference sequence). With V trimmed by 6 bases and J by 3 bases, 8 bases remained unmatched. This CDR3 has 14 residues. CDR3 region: CSANYGLAVYEQYF. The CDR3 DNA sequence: TGCAGTGCGAATTACGGACTAGCGGTCTACGAGCAGTACTTC.

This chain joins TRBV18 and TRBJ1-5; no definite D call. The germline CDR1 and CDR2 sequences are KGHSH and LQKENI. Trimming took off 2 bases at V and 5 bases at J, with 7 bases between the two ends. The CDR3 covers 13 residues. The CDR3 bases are TGTGCCAGCTCACCAGGGGTGGATCAGCCCCAGCATTTT. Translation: CASSPGVDQPQHF.

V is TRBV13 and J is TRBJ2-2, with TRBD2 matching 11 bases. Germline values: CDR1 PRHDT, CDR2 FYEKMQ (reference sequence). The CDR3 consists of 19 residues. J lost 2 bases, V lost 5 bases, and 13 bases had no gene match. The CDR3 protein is CASSRRTSGSLSNTGELFF. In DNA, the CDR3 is TGTGCCAGCAGCCGTCGGACTAGCGGGTCCCTATCCAACACCGGGGAGCTGTTTTTT.

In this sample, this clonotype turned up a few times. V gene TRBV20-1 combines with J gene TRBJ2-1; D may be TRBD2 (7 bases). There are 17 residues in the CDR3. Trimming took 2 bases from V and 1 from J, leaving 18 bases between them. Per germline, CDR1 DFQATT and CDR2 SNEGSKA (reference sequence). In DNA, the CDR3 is TGCAGTGCTAGAATGTTTAGGGGGGGGCCTTCCTACAATGAGCAGTTCTTC. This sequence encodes CSARMFRGGPSYNEQFF.